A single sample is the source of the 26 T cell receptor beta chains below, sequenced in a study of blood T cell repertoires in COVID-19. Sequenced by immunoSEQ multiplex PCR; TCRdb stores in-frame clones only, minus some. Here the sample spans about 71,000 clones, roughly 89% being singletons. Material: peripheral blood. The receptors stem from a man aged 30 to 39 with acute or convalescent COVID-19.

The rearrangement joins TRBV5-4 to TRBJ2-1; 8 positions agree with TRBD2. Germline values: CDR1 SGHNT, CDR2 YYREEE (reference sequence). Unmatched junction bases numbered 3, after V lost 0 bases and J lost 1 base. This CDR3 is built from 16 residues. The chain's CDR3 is CASSLGGGRSYNEQFF. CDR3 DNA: TGTGCCAGCAGCTTGGGAGGCGGGAGGTCCTACAATGAGCAGTTCTTC.

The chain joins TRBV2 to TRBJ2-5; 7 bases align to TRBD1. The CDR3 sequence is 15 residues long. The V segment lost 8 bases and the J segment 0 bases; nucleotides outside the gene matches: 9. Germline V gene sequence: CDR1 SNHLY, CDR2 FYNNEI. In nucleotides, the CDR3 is TGTGCCAGCGATAGAGGACAGGTGTACCAAGAGACCCAGTACTTC. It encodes CASDRGQVYQETQYF.

CDR3 coding DNA: TGTGCCACCGCAGGGTCCCACACAGATACGCAGTATTTT. Its protein product is CATAGSHTDTQYF. The gene calls are TRBV24-1 and TRBJ2-3, with D maybe TRBD1 (5 bases). Germline lookup yields CDR1 KGHDR and CDR2 SFDVKD. The CDR3 extends over 13 amino acids. V was clipped by 9 bases and J by 2 bases, with 11 bases between them.

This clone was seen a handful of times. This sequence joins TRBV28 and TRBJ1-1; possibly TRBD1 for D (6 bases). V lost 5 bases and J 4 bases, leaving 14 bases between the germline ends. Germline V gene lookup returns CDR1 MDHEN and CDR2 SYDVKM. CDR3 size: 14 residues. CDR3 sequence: CASSPQTGLTEAFF. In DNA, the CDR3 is TGTGCCAGCAGTCCTCAGACAGGTCTCACTGAAGCTTTCTTT. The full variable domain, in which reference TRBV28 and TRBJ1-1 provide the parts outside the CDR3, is DVKVTQSSRYLVKRTGEKVFLECVQDMDHENMFWYRQDPGLGLRLIYFSYDVKMKEKGDIPEGYSVSREKKERFSLILESASTNQTSMYLCASSPQTGLTEAFFGQGTRLTVV.

CDR3 sequence reads: CASSGGNSNQPQHF. The CDR3 DNA follows: TGTGCCAGCAGTGGAGGGAATAGCAATCAGCCCCAGCATTTT. The genes are TRBV6-6 and TRBJ1-5; no clear D. Trimming stripped 5 bases from V and 0 bases from J, with 8 bases between. The CDR3 loop spans 14 amino acids. Germline V gene lookup returns CDR1 MNHNY and CDR2 SVGAGI (reference sequence).

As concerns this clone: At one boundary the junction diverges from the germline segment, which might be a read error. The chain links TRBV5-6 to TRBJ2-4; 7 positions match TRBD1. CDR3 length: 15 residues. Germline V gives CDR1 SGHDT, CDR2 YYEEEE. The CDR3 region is CASSFISWVETGLDF. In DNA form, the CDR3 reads TGTGCCAGCAGCTTTATCTCCTGGGTCGAGACAGGGTTGGACTTC.

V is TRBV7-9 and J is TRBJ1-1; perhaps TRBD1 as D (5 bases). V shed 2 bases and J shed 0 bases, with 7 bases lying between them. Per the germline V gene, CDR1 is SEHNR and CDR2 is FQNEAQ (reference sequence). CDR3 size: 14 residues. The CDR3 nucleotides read TGTGCCAGCAGCTTATCCAGGGTGAACACTGAAGCTTTCTTT. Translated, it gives CASSLSRVNTEAFF.

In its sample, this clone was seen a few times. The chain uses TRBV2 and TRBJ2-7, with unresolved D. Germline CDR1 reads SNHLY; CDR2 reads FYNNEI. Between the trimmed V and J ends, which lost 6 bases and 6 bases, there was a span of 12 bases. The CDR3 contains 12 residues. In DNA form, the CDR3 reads TGTGCCAGCAGCCCCGAGAGTCGCGAGCAGTACTTC. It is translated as CASSPESREQYF.

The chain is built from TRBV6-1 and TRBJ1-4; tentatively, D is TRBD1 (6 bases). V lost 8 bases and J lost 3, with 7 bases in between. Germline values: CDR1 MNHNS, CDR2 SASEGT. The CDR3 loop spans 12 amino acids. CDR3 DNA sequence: TGTGCCAGCGGGGGCGCTAATGAAAAACTGTTTTTT. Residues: CASGGANEKLFF.

CDR3 nucleotide sequence: TGTGCCAGCAGCAATTATCGGGAAAAACTGTTTTTT. It translates to CASSNYREKLFF. The rearrangement joins TRBV7-8 to TRBJ1-4, with D uncertain. Germline CDR1 is SGHVS and CDR2 is FQNEAQ. The V end was cut by 5 bases, the J end by 8 bases, with 9 bases between. This CDR3 has 12 residues.

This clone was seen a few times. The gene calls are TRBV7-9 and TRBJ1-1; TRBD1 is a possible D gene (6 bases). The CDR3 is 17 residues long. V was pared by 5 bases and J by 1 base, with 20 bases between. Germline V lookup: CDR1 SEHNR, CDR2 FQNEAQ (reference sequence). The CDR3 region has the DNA TGTGCCAGCAGCCCGCCCAATACAGGGCCAGGGAACACTGAAGCTTTCTTT. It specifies CASSPPNTGPGNTEAFF.

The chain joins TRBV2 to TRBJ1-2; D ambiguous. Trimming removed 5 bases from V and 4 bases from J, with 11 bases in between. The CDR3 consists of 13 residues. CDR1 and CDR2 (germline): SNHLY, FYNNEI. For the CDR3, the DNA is TGTGCCAGCAGTACAGAACTAGGCTATGGCTACACCTTC. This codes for CASSTELGYGYTF.

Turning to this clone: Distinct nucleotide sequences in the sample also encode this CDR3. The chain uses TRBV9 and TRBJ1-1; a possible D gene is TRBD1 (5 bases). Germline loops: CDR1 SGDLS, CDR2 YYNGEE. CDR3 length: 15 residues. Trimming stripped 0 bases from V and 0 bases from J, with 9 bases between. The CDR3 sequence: CASSVGDRLNTEAFF. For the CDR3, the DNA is TGTGCCAGCAGCGTAGGCGACAGATTGAACACTGAAGCTTTCTTT. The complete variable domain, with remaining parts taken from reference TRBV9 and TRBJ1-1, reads DSGVTQTPKHLITATGQRVTLRCSPRSGDLSVYWYQQSLDQGLQFLIQYYNGEERAKGNILERFSAQQFPDLHSELNLSSLELGDSALYFCASSVGDRLNTEAFFGQGTRLTVV.

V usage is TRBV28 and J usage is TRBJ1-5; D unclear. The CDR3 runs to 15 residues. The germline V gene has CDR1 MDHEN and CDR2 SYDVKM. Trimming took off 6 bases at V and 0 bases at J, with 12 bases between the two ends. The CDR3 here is CASSDGNNSNQPQHF. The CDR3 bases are TGTGCCAGCAGCGACGGGAATAATAGCAATCAGCCCCAGCATTTT.

This CDR3 is CASSPGQGAYGYTF. In DNA form, the CDR3 reads TGTGCCAGCAGCCCGGGACAGGGGGCCTATGGCTACACCTTC. V is TRBV5-4 and J is TRBJ1-2; 12 bases map to TRBD1. Germline values: CDR1 SGHNT, CDR2 YYREEE (reference sequence). The V segment lost 4 bases and the J segment 4 bases; nucleotides outside the gene matches: 2. There are 14 residues in the CDR3. The entire variable domain, with the rest obtained from reference TRBV5-4 and TRBJ1-2, is as follows: ETGVTQSPTHLIKTRGQQVTLRCSSQSGHNTVSWYQQALGQGPQFIFQYYREEENGRGNFPPRFSGLQFPNYSSELNVNALELDDSALYLCASSPGQGAYGYTFGSGTRLTVV.

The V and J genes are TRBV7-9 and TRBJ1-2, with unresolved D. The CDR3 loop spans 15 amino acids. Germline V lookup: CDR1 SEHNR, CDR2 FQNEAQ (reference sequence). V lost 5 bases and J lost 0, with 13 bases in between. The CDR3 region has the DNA TGTGCCAGCAGCCCAGGAGGCGGAGCTAACTATGGCTACACCTTC. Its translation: CASSPGGGANYGYTF.

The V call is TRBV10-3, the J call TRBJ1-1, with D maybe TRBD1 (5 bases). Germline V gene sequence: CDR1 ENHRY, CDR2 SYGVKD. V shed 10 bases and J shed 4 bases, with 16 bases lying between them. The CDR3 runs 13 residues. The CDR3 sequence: CATASEGFTEAFF. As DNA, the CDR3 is TGTGCCACTGCTTCGGAGGGGTTCACTGAAGCTTTCTTT.

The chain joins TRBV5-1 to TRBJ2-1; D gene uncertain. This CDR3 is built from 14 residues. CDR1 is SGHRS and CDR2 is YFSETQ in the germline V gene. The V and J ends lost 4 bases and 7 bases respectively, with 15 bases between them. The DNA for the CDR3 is TGCGCCAGCAGCGGAGACCGGCGGTCGAATGAGCAGTTCTTC. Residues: CASSGDRRSNEQFF.

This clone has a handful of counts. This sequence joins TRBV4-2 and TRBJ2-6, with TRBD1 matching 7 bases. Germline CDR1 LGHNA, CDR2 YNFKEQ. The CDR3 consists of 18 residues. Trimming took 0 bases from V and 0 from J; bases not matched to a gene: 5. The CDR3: CASSQDLAGGSGANVLTF. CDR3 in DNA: TGTGCCAGCAGCCAAGATCTTGCAGGGGGCTCTGGGGCCAACGTCCTGACTTTC.

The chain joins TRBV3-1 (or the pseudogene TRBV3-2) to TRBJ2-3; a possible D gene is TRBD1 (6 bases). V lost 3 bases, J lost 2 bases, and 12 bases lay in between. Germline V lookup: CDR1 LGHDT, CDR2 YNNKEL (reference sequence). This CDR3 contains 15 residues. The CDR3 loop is CASSQGALNTDTQYF. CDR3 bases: TGTGCCAGCAGCCAGGGGGCCCTGAACACAGATACGCAGTATTTT.

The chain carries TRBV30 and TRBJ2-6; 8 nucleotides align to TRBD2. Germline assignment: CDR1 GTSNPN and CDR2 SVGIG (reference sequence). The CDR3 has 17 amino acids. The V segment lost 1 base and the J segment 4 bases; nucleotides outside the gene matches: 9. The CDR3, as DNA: TGTGCCTGGAGTGCTCACCGGGGGGGTGCCGGGGCCAACGTCCTGACTTTC. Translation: CAWSAHRGGAGANVLTF.

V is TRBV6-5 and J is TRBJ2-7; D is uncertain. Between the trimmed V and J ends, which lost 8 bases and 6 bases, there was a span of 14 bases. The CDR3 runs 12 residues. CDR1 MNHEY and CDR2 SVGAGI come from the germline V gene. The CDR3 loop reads CASLGLRSEQYV. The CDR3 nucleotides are TGTGCCAGCTTAGGTTTGCGGTCCGAGCAGTACGTC.

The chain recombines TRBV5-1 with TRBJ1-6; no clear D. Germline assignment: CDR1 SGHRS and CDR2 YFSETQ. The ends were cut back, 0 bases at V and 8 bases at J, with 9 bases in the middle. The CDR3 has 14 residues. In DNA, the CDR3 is TGCGCCAGCAGCTTGGGCTCTACCGATTCACCCCTCCACTTT. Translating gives CASSLGSTDSPLHF.

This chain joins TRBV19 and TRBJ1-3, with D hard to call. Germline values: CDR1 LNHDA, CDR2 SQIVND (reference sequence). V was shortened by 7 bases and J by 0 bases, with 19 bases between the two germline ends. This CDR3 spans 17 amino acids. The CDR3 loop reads CASTRTPTRVSGNTIYF. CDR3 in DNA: TGTGCCAGTACCCGTACACCCACGCGGGTCTCTGGAAACACCATATATTTT.

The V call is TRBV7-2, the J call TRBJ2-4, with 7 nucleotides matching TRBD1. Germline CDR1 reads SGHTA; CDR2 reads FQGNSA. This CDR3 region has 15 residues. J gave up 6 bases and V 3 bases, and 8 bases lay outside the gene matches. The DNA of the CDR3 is TGTGCCAGCAGCTTCTCCCTGACAGGGTCAAACATTCAGTACTTC. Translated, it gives CASSFSLTGSNIQYF.

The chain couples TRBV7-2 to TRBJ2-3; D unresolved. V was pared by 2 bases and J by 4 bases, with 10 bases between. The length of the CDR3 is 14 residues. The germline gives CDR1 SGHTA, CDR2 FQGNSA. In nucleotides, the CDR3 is TGTGCCAGCAGCTTACGAGTAGTTGCAGATACGCAGTATTTT. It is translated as CASSLRVVADTQYF.